These T cell receptor beta chains were read from a single sample in a study of cytomegalovirus exposure and HLA in healthy donors. Profiled with immunoSEQ multiplex PCR; TCRdb holds only in-frame clones, not every one. The sample has approximately 150,000 clones, about 76% seen once. Sequencing was carried out using PBMCs. These receptors all stem from a human donor in good health. The CDR3 runs from the conserved cysteine through the conserved F or W. A D gene is named only where the DNA matches it firmly. Size tells how often a clone was seen (once, few, many) or the class of an expanded clone, and some rows leave it out.

.,.,17,TRBV7-8,TRBJ2-3,CASTPPRDGQSTDTQYF,TGTGCCAGCACTCCCCCAAGGGATGGACAGAGCACAGATACGCAGTATTTT
TRBD1,.,15,TRBV7-6,TRBJ1-4,CASSLPTGGNEKLFF,TGTGCCAGCAGCTTACCTACAGGGGGTAATGAAAAACTGTTTTTT
TRBD1,.,16,TRBV7-9,TRBJ1-2,CSSSHAGTGKAGGYTF,TGTTCCAGCAGCCATGCCGGGACAGGGAAGGCGGGTGGCTACACCTTC
TRBD2,.,18,TRBV11-3,TRBJ2-7,CASSAGLAGDLSFYEQYF,TGTGCCAGCAGCGCGGGACTAGCGGGAGATCTTAGTTTCTACGAGCAGTACTTC
.,once,13,TRBV6-6,TRBJ1-5,CASSGHGNQPQHF,TGTGCCAGCTCAGGACATGGCAATCAGCCCCAGCATTTT
TRBD1,.,15,TRBV11-1,TRBJ2-7,CASSPVGQGGLEQYF,TGTGCCAGCAGTCCGGTGGGACAGGGCGGACTCGAGCAGTACTTC
.,.,15,TRBV25-1,TRBJ2-6,CASSDLGAGANVLTF,TGTGCCAGCAGTGATTTAGGGGCTGGGGCCAACGTCCTGACTTTC
TRBD1,.,14,TRBV6-5,TRBJ2-3,CASSLGTGGFTQYF,TGTGCCAGCAGCCTCGGGACAGGGGGCTTTACGCAGTATTTT
.,.,16,TRBV25-1,TRBJ1-3,CASSLQGSHSGNTIYF,TGTGCCAGCAGCCTACAGGGAAGTCACTCTGGAAACACCATATATTTT
TRBD2,.,14,TRBV18,TRBJ2-1,CASSPAGEINEQFF,TGTGCCAGCTCACCAGCGGGAGAGATCAATGAGCAGTTCTTC
TRBD2,.,17,TRBV5-1,TRBJ2-2,CASSHGLAGGGSGELFF,TGCGCCAGCAGCCACGGACTAGCGGGAGGCGGGAGCGGGGAGCTGTTTTTT
TRBD1,.,15,TRBV28,TRBJ1-6,CATNSLTGANSPLHF,TGTGCCACCAACTCTTTGACAGGGGCAAATTCACCCCTCCACTTT
TRBD1,few,15,TRBV4-2,TRBJ1-1,CASSQDPTGRSEAFF,TGTGCCAGCAGCCAAGATCCGACAGGGCGTTCTGAAGCTTTCTTT
.,.,15,TRBV18,TRBJ1-4,CASSPLRGTNEKLFF,TGTGCCAGCTCACCACTAAGGGGAACTAATGAAAAACTGTTTTTT
TRBD2,.,15,TRBV9,TRBJ2-1,CASSVGWREDNEQFF,TGTGCCAGCAGCGTAGGGTGGCGGGAGGACAATGAGCAGTTCTTC
TRBD2,.,16,TRBV7-9,TRBJ2-2,CASSWVAGSDTGELFF,TGTGCCAGCAGCTGGGTAGCGGGGTCGGACACCGGGGAGCTGTTTTTT
.,.,19,TRBV1,TRBJ2-1,CTSSQVTPGNTSGYNEQFF,TGCACCAGCAGCCAAGTGACTCCCGGTAATACTAGCGGTTACAATGAGCAGTTCTTC
.,.,12,TRBV7-2,TRBJ2-7,CASSLSSYEQYF,TGTGCCAGCAGCCTGAGCTCCTACGAGCAGTACTTC
.,few,11,TRBV20-1,TRBJ1-2,CSASSNYGYTF,TGCAGTGCTAGTAGTAACTATGGCTACACCTTC
TRBD1,few,15,TRBV7-6,TRBJ2-1,CASSPGQGQRNEQFF,TGTGCCAGCAGCCCCGGACAGGGGCAGCGGAATGAGCAGTTCTTC
.,.,13,TRBV25-1,TRBJ2-7,CASSEYGRSEQYF,TGTGCCAGCAGTGAATATGGTAGAAGCGAGCAGTACTTC
TRBD1,.,18,TRBV7-9,TRBJ2-3,CASSPRQGADRRTDTQYF,TGTGCCAGCAGCCCCAGGCAGGGGGCGGACCGGCGCACAGATACGCAGTATTTT
TRBD2,.,14,TRBV6-1,TRBJ2-7,CASSERGTSYEQYF,TGTGCCAGCAGTGAGCGGGGGACCTCCTACGAGCAGTACTTC
.,.,11,TRBV29-1,TRBJ1-2,CSVVGFDGYTF,TGCAGCGTTGTCGGGTTCGATGGCTACACCTTC
.,.,14,TRBV6-1,TRBJ1-1,CASSGKGRYTEAFF,TGTGCCAGCAGTGGGAAGGGGAGGTACACTGAAGCTTTCTTT
.,once,15,TRBV13,TRBJ2-7,CASSSPRDTSYEQYF,TGTGCCAGCAGCTCTCCACGGGACACTTCCTACGAGCAGTACTTC
TRBD2,few,13,TRBV6-4,TRBJ2-2,CASKGLDTGELFF,TGTGCCAGCAAGGGACTAGACACCGGGGAGCTGTTTTTT
TRBD1,few,16,TRBV5-1,TRBJ1-2,CASSFLTGPSTYGYTF,TGCGCCAGCAGCTTCCTGACAGGGCCATCTACCTATGGCTACACCTTC
TRBD2,few,15,TRBV4-1,TRBJ2-1,CASRRLAGSYNEQFF,TGCGCCAGCAGGAGACTAGCGGGCTCCTACAATGAGCAGTTCTTC
.,.,15,TRBV7-8,TRBJ1-5,CASSHKKGNNQPQHF,TGTGCCAGCAGCCACAAGAAGGGGAATAATCAGCCCCAGCATTTT
TRBD2,.,15,TRBV9,TRBJ2-1,CASSVWERGDNEQFF,TGTGCCAGCAGCGTATGGGAGCGGGGGGACAATGAGCAGTTCTTC
TRBD1,.,13,TRBV2,TRBJ1-2,CASSGTGNSGYTF,TGTGCCAGCAGTGGGACAGGGAACAGTGGCTACACCTTC
TRBD1,.,14,TRBV10-1,TRBJ1-2,CASSESNRGHGYTF,TGCGCCAGCAGTGAGTCGAACAGGGGGCATGGCTACACCTTC
.,.,14,TRBV6-5,TRBJ2-3,CASQTRGIADTQYF,TGTGCCAGTCAAACCCGGGGTATCGCAGATACGCAGTATTTT
TRBD2,.,11,TRBV27,TRBJ2-7,CASSFGTSKYF,TGTGCCAGCAGTTTTGGGACTAGTAAGTACTTC
TRBD1,.,15,TRBV19,TRBJ2-7,CASSLLGQGDYEQYF,TGTGCCAGTAGTCTCTTGGGACAGGGGGACTACGAGCAGTACTTC
.,.,14,TRBV19,TRBJ1-4,CASSMSATNEKLFF,TGTGCCAGTAGTATGTCAGCAACTAATGAAAAACTGTTTTTT
.,.,14,TRBV6-5,TRBJ1-5,CASSPQGRGQPQHF,TGTGCCAGCAGCCCACAGGGACGAGGACAGCCCCAGCATTTT
.,.,14,TRBV13,TRBJ1-5,CASSFRGSNQPQHF,TGTGCCAGCAGCTTCAGGGGTAGCAATCAGCCCCAGCATTTT
TRBD2,.,19,TRBV15,TRBJ2-5,CATSRGLASGGPGVETQYF,TGTGCCACCAGCAGAGGTCTGGCTAGCGGGGGCCCCGGGGTAGAGACCCAGTACTTC
.,.,16,TRBV9,TRBJ2-1,CASSPQTSGSYNEQFF,TGTGCCAGCAGCCCCCAGACAAGTGGGTCCTACAATGAGCAGTTCTTC
.,.,11,TRBV23-1,TRBJ1-4,CASSVIRKLFF,TGCGCCAGCAGTGTTATTAGAAAACTGTTTTTT
.,once,13,TRBV6-1,TRBJ1-2,CASSEGRGTIPYF,TGTGCCAGCAGTGAAGGTCGCGGTACGATACCTTACTTC
.,.,11,TRBV2,TRBJ2-5,CASSVEKTQYF,TGTGCCAGCAGTGTTGAGAAGACCCAGTACTTC
.,.,16,TRBV6-1,TRBJ2-7,CASSDLTRRDSREQYF,TGTGCCAGCAGTGACCTCACCAGACGGGACTCAAGGGAGCAGTACTTC
TRBD1,.,15,TRBV6-4,TRBJ2-2,CASSDGTGDTGELFF,TGTGCCAGCAGTGACGGGACAGGGGACACCGGGGAGCTGTTTTTT
.,.,15,TRBV28,TRBJ1-2,CASSFSPGRAEGYTF,TGTGCCAGCAGTTTTAGCCCGGGAAGGGCAGAGGGCTACACCTTC
.,.,16,TRBV19,TRBJ1-4,CASSPRGGSSNEKLFF,TGTGCCAGTAGTCCGAGGGGAGGATCTTCTAATGAAAAACTGTTTTTT
TRBD1,.,15,TRBV18,TRBJ1-6,CASSLSGTGVPTLHF,TGTGCCAGCTCACTCTCCGGGACAGGGGTTCCAACCCTCCACTTT
.,.,14,TRBV27,TRBJ2-1,CASRSRQRYNEQFF,TGTGCCAGCAGATCCCGCCAGCGCTACAATGAGCAGTTCTTC
TRBD2,.,18,TRBV4-1,TRBJ2-6,CASSRILAGLAGANVLTF,TGCGCCAGCAGCCGGATACTAGCGGGTCTCGCTGGGGCCAACGTCCTGACTTTC
.,.,11,TRBV6-5,TRBJ2-3,CASILGGTQYF,TGTGCCAGCATCCTAGGGGGTACGCAGTATTTT
TRBD1,.,15,TRBV6-5,TRBJ1-5,CASSSEDRGNQPQHF,TGTGCCAGCAGTTCCGAAGACAGGGGAAACCAGCCCCAGCATTTT
.,.,16,TRBV30,TRBJ1-4,CAWSPSRGRTNEKLFF,TGTGCCTGGAGTCCATCTCGGGGGAGGACTAATGAAAAACTGTTTTTT
.,.,15,TRBV6-1,TRBJ2-5,CASSNAAGAGETQYF,TGTGCCAGCAGTAACGCGGCGGGGGCCGGGGAGACCCAGTACTTC
.,.,11,TRBV18,TRBJ1-1,CASSPSDEAFF,TGTGCCAGCTCACCCAGCGATGAAGCTTTCTTT
.,.,13,TRBV27,TRBJ2-1,CASSLSGENEQFF,TGTGCCAGCAGTTTATCCGGGGAGAATGAGCAGTTCTTC
TRBD2,.,15,TRBV2,TRBJ2-1,CASSEKTGGTNEQFF,TGTGCCAGCAGTGAAAAAACGGGAGGTACGAATGAGCAGTTCTTC
TRBD1,few,19,TRBV5-1,TRBJ1-1,CASSRKTGTGGGGGTEAFF,TGCGCCAGCAGCAGAAAAACCGGGACAGGGGGCGGGGGAGGAACTGAAGCTTTCTTT
.,.,14,TRBV27,TRBJ1-5,CASSFSYSNQPQHF,TGTGCCAGCAGTTTTAGCTATAGCAATCAGCCCCAGCATTTT